Detailed here is one T cell receptor beta chain. The source of the sample is a study of CD8+ T cells in alopecia areata. Study-level information: Tofacitinib therapy took 6 to 18 months; 6 months off drug came after.

Treatment denoted: oral pan-JAK inhibitor, 5-10 mg twice daily. Trimming pared 5 bases from V and 7 bases from J, leaving 17 bases between. CDR3 length equals 15 residues. Per germline, CDR1 SNHLY and CDR2 FYNNEI. Following RNA extraction, reverse transcription yielded cDNA that acted as the sequencing template. Sequenced by immunoSEQ multiplex PCR; TCRdb stores in-frame clones only, minus some. The table includes under 130,000 clones, 85% to 90% detected once. Source: CD8+ T cells sorted from blood, taken between weeks 30 and 35, from a patient treated with tofacitinib. The chain carries TRBV2 and TRBJ2-2; TRBD2 might be the D (6 bases). This sequence originates from a human donor with alopecia areata. The CDR3 is CASSLPGDPIGELFF. CDR3 nucleotides: TGTGCCAGCAGTCTTCCGGGAGACCCGATCGGGGAGCTGTTTTTT.